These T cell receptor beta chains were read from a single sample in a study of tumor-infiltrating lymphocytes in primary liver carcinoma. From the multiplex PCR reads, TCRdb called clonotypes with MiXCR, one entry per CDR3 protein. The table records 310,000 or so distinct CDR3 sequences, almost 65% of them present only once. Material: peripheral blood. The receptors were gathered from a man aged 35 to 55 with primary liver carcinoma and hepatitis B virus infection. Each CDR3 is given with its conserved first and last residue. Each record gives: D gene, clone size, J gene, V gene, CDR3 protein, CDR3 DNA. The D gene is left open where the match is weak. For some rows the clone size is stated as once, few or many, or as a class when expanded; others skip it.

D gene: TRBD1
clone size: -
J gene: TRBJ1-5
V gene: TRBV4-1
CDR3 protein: CARSQEPGQGNRPQHF
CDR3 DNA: TGCGCCAGAAGCCAAGAACCGGGACAGGGGAATCGGCCCCAGCATTTT

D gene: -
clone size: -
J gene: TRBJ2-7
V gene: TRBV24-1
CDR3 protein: CATSDLQGEQYF
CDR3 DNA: TGTGCCACCAGTGATTTGCAAGGCGAGCAGTACTTC

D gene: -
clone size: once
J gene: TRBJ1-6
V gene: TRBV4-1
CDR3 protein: CASSQDGSYNSPIHF
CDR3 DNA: TGTGCCAGCAGCCAAGATGGTTCCTATAATTCACCCATCCACTTT

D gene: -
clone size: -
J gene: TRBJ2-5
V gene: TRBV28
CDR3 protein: CVAEPGRGETQYF
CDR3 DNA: TGTGTCGCCGAACCCGGACGGGGAGAGACCCAGTACTTC

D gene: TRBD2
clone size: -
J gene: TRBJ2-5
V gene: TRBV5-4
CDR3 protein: CAISSGTSGKETQYF
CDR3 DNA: TGTGCCATCAGCTCGGGGACTAGCGGGAAAGAGACCCAGTACTTC

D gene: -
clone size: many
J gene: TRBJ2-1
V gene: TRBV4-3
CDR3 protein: CASSQDLAYPSYNEQFF
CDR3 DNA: TGCGCCAGCAGCCAAGATTTGGCCTACCCCTCCTACAATGAGCAGTTCTTC

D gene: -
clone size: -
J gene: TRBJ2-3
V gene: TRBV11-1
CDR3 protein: CASSPRGARSTDTQCF
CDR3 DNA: TGTGCCAGCAGCCCCCGGGGAGCGAGAAGCACAGATACGCAGTGTTTT

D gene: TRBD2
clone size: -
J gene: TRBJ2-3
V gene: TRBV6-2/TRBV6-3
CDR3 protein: CASSYVPGGSPTDTQYF
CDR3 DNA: TGTGCCAGCAGTTACGTCCCTGGCGGGAGCCCCACAGATACGCAGTATTTT

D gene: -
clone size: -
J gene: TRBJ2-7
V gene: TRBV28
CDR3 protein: CASIGDLLYEQYF
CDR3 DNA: TGTGCCAGCATAGGGGACCTACTGTACGAGCAGTACTTC

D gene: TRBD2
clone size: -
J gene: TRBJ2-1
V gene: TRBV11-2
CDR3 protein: CASSRETGGRNEQFF
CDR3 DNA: TGTGCCAGCAGCAGGGAGACGGGAGGTAGGAATGAGCAGTTCTTC

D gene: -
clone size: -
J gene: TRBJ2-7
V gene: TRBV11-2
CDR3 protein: CGSSGVEQYF
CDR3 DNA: TGTGGCAGCTCAGGGGTCGAGCAGTACTTC

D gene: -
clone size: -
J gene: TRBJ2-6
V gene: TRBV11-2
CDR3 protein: CASGLDLGGGANVLTF
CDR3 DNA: TGTGCTAGCGGCTTAGATCTCGGTGGTGGGGCCAACGTCCTGACTTTC